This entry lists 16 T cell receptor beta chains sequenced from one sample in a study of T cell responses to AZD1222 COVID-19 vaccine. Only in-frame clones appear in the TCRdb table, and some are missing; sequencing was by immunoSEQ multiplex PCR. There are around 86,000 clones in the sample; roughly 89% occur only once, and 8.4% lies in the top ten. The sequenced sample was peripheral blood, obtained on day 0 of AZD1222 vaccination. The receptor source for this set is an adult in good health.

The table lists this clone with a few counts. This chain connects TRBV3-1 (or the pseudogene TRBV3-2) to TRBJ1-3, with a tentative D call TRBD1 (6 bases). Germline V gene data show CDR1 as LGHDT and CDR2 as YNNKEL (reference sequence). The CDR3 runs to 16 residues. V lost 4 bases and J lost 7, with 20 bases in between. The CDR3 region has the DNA TGTGCCAGCAGCCTAGGGGGAAGGGGCCAAACCAACACCATATATTTT. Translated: CASSLGGRGQTNTIYF.

In nucleotides, the CDR3 is TGCGCCAGCAGCTTGACACCCGGTGCCAATCAGCCCCAGCATTTT. Translation: CASSLTPGANQPQHF. V gene TRBV5-1 combines with J gene TRBJ1-5; unclear D gene. This CDR3 spans 15 amino acids. Looked up from germline, CDR1 is SGHRS and CDR2 is YFSETQ. Trimming stripped 1 base from V and 3 bases from J, with 11 bases between.

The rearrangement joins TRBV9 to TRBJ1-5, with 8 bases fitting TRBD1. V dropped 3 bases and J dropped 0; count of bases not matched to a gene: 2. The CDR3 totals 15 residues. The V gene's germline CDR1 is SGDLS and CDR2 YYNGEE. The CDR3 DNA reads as TGTGCCAGCAGCGCGACAGGGGATAGCAATCAGCCCCAGCATTTT. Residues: CASSATGDSNQPQHF.

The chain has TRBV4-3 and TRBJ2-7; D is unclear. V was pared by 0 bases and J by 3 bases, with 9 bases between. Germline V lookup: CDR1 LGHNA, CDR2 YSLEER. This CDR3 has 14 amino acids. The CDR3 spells CASSQESLSYEQYF. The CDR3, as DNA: TGCGCCAGCAGCCAAGAATCTCTAAGCTACGAGCAGTACTTC.

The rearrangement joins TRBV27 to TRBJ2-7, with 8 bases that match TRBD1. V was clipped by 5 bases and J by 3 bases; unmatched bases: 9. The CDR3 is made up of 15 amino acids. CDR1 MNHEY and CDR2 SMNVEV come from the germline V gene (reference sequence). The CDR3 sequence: CASSPWTGFVYEQYF. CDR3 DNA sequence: TGTGCCAGCAGTCCGTGGACAGGGTTCGTCTACGAGCAGTACTTC.

The CDR3 loop reads CASSPGLAGGEQFF. In DNA, the CDR3 is TGTGCCAGCAGCCCAGGACTAGCGGGGGGCGAGCAGTTCTTC. This chain uses TRBV7-2 with TRBJ2-1; 14 nucleotides match TRBD2. The ends lost 5 bases at V and 10 bases at J; junction bases unmatched: 4. This CDR3 contains 14 residues. Germline values: CDR1 SGHTA, CDR2 FQGNSA.

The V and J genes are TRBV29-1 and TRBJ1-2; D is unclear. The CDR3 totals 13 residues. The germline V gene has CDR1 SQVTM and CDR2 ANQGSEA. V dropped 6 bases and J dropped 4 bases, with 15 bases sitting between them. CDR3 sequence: CSVADGPTYGYTF. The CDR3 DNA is TGCAGCGTAGCGGACGGCCCCACCTATGGCTACACCTTC.

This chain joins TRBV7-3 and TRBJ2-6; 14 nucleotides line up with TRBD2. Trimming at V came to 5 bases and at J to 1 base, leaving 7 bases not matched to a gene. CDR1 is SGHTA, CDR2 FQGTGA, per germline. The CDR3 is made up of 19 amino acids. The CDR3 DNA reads TGTGCCAGCAGCCCATGGGGACTAGCGGGGGAATCTGGGGCCAACGTCCTGACTTTC. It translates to CASSPWGLAGESGANVLTF.

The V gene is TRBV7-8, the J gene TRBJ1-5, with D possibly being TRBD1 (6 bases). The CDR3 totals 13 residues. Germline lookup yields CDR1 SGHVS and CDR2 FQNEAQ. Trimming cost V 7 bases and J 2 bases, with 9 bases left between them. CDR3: CASTRQGNQPQHF. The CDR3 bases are TGTGCCAGCACCCGACAGGGCAATCAGCCCCAGCATTTT.

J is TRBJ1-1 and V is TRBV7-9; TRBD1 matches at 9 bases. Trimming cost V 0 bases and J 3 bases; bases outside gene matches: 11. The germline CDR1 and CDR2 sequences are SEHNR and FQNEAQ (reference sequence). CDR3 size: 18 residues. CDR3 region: CASSLAFRDRGRDTEAFF. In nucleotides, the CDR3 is TGTGCCAGCAGCTTAGCCTTCCGCGACAGGGGGAGGGACACTGAAGCTTTCTTT.

The CDR3 DNA reads as TGTGCCAGCAGTTACTCGACATTCAGCTCTGGAAACACCATATATTTT. As protein: CASSYSTFSSGNTIYF. The chain has TRBV6-5 and TRBJ1-3; D unresolved. V was shortened by 0 bases and J by 0 bases, with 9 bases between the two germline ends. Germline values: CDR1 MNHEY, CDR2 SVGAGI. The CDR3 spans 16 residues.

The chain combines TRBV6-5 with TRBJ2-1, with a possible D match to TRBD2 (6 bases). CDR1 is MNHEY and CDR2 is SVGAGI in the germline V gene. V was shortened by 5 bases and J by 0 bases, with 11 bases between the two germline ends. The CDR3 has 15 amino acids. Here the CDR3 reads CASSPLGGSYNEQFF. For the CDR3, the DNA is TGTGCCAGCAGTCCCCTCGGGGGCTCCTACAATGAGCAGTTCTTC.

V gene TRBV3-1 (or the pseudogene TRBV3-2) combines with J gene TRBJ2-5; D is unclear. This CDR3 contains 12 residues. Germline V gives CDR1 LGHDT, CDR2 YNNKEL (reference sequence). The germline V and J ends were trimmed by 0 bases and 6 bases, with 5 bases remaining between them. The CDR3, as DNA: TGTGCCAGCAGCCAAGAGGGAAAGACCCAGTACTTC. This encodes CASSQEGKTQYF.

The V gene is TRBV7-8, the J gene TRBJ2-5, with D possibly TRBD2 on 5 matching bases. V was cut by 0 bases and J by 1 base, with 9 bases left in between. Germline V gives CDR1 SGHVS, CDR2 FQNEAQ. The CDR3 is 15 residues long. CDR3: CASSLARVSQETQYF. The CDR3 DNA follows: TGTGCCAGCAGCTTAGCGCGGGTCAGCCAAGAGACCCAGTACTTC.

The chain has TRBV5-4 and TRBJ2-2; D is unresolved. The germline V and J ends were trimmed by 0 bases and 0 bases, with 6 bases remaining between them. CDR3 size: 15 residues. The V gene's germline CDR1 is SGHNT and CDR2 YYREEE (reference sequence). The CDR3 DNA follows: TGTGCCAGCAGCTTGGCATCGGCGAACACCGGGGAGCTGTTTTTT. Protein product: CASSLASANTGELFF.

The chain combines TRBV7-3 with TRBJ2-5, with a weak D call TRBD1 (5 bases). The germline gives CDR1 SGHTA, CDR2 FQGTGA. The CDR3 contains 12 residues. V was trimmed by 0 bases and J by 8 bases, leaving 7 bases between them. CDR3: CASSLTRGTQYF. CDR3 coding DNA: TGTGCCAGCAGCTTAACTAGGGGAACCCAGTACTTC. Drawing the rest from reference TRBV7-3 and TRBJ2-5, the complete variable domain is GAGVSQTPSNKVTEKGKYVELRCDPISGHTALYWYRQSLGQGPEFLIYFQGTGAADDSGLPNDRFFAVRPEGSVSTLKIQRTERGDSAVYLCASSLTRGTQYFGPGTRLLVL.